What follows are 15 T cell receptor beta chains derived from one specimen sequenced in a study of response to subunit inactivated influenza vaccine. TCRdb re-called the RT-PCR reads through MiXCR, storing one row per CDR3 protein. The table lists roughly 650,000 distinct CDR3 sequences, 15% to 19% of them singletons. This material consisted of PBMCs from blood, taken 11 to 12 days after vaccination. The receptor source for this set is a man aged 45-65 years who received an inactivated influenza vaccine.

This clonotype was found a few times. The chain couples TRBV12-3 or TRBV12-4 to TRBJ1-3, with D perhaps TRBD1 (5 bases). V dropped 3 bases and J dropped 4 bases, with 13 bases sitting between them. There are 15 residues in the CDR3. CDR3 coding DNA: TGTGCCAGCAGTTTTTCAGGGTGGGGAGGAAACACCATATATTTT. This codes for CASSFSGWGGNTIYF.

This clonotype has at least ten counts. V and J are TRBV27 and TRBJ1-5, with a tentative D call TRBD1 (5 bases). CDR1 is MNHEY and CDR2 is SMNVEV in the germline V gene (reference sequence). The CDR3 loop spans 15 amino acids. The V gene lost 6 bases and the J gene lost 1 base, with 13 bases spanning the gap. The CDR3 loop reads CASSQGAASNQPQHF. DNA for the CDR3: TGTGCCAGCAGCCAAGGGGCAGCCAGCAATCAGCCCCAGCATTTT.

V usage is TRBV5-1 and J usage is TRBJ2-5, with D possibly TRBD2 on 6 matching bases. The CDR3 is 16 amino acids. The V end lost 0 bases, the J end lost 2 bases, and 14 bases lay between the germline ends. Germline CDR1 SGHRS, CDR2 YFSETQ. CDR3 DNA: TGCGCCAGCAGCTTGGGGGGGAGGAGACCACAAGAGACCCAGTACTTC. It codes for CASSLGGRRPQETQYF.

This clonotype showed up just a few times. The DNA of the CDR3 is TGTGCCAGCAGCGTAGGGGCAGGGAAACAGCCCCAGCATTTT. This translates into CASSVGAGKQPQHF. This chain uses TRBV7-6 with TRBJ1-5; a possible D gene is TRBD1 (5 bases). The CDR3 is 14 residues long. Per germline, CDR1 SGHVS and CDR2 FNYEAQ. Trimming removed 5 bases from V and 7 bases from J, with 15 bases in between.

This clonotype was picked up a small number of times. The V gene is TRBV7-8, the J gene TRBJ2-1; 13 positions match TRBD2. CDR3 length equals 17 residues. Germline lookup yields CDR1 SGHVS and CDR2 FQNEAQ. The J segment lost 6 bases and the V segment lost 5 bases, leaving 10 bases of the junction unmatched. As DNA, the CDR3 is TGTGCCAGCAGCCCCAGAGGGACTAGCGGGATAGGCAATGAGCAGTTCTTC. Encoded protein: CASSPRGTSGIGNEQFF.

This clonotype has only a few counts. V is TRBV7-2 and J is TRBJ1-1; possibly TRBD1 for D (6 bases). CDR1 is SGHTA, CDR2 FQGNSA, per germline. The germline V and J ends were trimmed by 5 bases and 6 bases, with 13 bases remaining between them. This CDR3 contains 13 residues. The CDR3 spells CASSSGTISEAFF. In DNA form, the CDR3 reads TGTGCCAGCAGCAGTGGGACAATTTCTGAAGCTTTCTTT. The complete variable domain, with remaining parts taken from reference TRBV7-2 and TRBJ1-1, reads GAGVSQSPSNKVTEKGKDVELRCDPISGHTALYWYRQSLGQGLEFLIYFQGNSAPDKSGLPSDRFSAERTGGSVSTLTIQRTQQEDSAVYLCASSSGTISEAFFGQGTRLTVV.

The V gene is TRBV5-1, the J gene TRBJ2-2, with TRBD1 as a possible D gene (7 bases). The germline CDR1 and CDR2 sequences are SGHRS and YFSETQ. V lost 6 bases, J lost 0 bases, and 15 bases lay in between. CDR3 length equals 16 residues. Here the CDR3 DNA reads TGCGCCAGCAAATCGCGGGACAGCGCGAACACCGGGGAGCTGTTTTTT. Amino acid sequence: CASKSRDSANTGELFF.

In its sample, this clonotype was seen a few times. The V call is TRBV14, the J call TRBJ2-7, with D perhaps assigned TRBD1 or TRBD2 (5 bases each). With 8 bases removed from V and 13 bases from J, the gap between germline ends came to 15 bases. Germline assignment: CDR1 SGHDN and CDR2 FVKESK. The CDR3 has 10 residues. The CDR3 DNA follows: TGTGCCAGCTTAAAGGGACCCTACTACTTC. Amino acid sequence: CASLKGPYYF.

The V gene is TRBV4-3, the J gene TRBJ2-7; no definite D call. V was clipped by 0 bases and J by 3 bases, with 9 bases between them. The CDR3 totals 14 residues. Germline lookup yields CDR1 LGHNA and CDR2 YSLEER. DNA of the CDR3: TGCGCCAGCAGCCAAGATTGGGTGGGCTACGAGCAGTACTTC. It specifies CASSQDWVGYEQYF.

This clonotype has only a few counts. CDR3 sequence reads: CASGNILAGAGEQFF. CDR3 DNA sequence: TGTGCCAGCGGCAATATTCTAGCGGGAGCTGGTGAGCAGTTCTTC. V is TRBV7-2 and J is TRBJ2-1; TRBD2 matches 10 bases. The germline V gene has CDR1 SGHTA and CDR2 FQGNSA. The CDR3 runs to 15 residues. With 8 bases clipped from V and 9 bases from J, the junction kept 13 bases outside the gene matches.

This clonotype was found a few times. The chain links TRBV7-2 to TRBJ2-1; D may be TRBD2 (5 bases). Germline V gene lookup returns CDR1 SGHTA and CDR2 FQGNSA. V lost 5 bases, J lost 9 bases, and 11 bases lay in between. This CDR3 has 12 amino acids. Here the CDR3 DNA reads TGTGCCAGCAGCCTTAGCGCGAGTGAGCAGTTCTTC. Residues: CASSLSASEQFF.

This clonotype was detected a few times. The rearrangement joins TRBV29-1 to TRBJ1-2; D is possibly TRBD1 (5 bases). V lost 2 bases and J 6 bases, leaving 16 bases between the germline ends. Germline CDR1 reads SQVTM; CDR2 reads ANQGSEA. The CDR3 covers 14 residues. DNA for the CDR3: TGCAGCGTTGAAAGGGACGGCGGGAGGGATGGCTACACCTTC. Encoded protein: CSVERDGGRDGYTF.

The rearrangement joins TRBV29-1 to TRBJ2-3; D is unresolved. CDR3 length: 14 residues. Germline-derived CDR1 and CDR2 are SQVTM and ANQGSEA. The germline V and J ends were trimmed by 6 bases and 2 bases, with 15 bases remaining between them. In DNA, the CDR3 is TGCAGCGTCCGTATGAGAAGCGCCACAGATACGCAGTATTTT. It yields the protein CSVRMRSATDTQYF.

The CDR3 sequence is CAWSLGQTEQYF. The CDR3 DNA sequence: TGTGCCTGGAGCCTGGGACAGACCGAGCAGTACTTC. The genes are TRBV30 and TRBJ2-7, with 7 bases identical to TRBD1. The ends lost 3 bases at V and 6 bases at J; junction bases unmatched: 5. This CDR3 region has 12 residues. From germline, CDR1 is GTSNPN and CDR2 SVGIG (reference sequence).

The table lists this clonotype with a few counts. The V gene is TRBV30, the J gene TRBJ2-7; a weak D match, TRBD2 (6 bases). Trimming stripped 4 bases from V and 4 bases from J, with 20 bases between. The CDR3 extends over 15 amino acids. CDR1 is GTSNPN and CDR2 is SVGIG in the germline V gene (reference sequence). CDR3 bases: TGTGCCTGGACCCCGTTCGAGCGGGCGGGTTACGAGCAGTACTTC. Amino acid sequence: CAWTPFERAGYEQYF.